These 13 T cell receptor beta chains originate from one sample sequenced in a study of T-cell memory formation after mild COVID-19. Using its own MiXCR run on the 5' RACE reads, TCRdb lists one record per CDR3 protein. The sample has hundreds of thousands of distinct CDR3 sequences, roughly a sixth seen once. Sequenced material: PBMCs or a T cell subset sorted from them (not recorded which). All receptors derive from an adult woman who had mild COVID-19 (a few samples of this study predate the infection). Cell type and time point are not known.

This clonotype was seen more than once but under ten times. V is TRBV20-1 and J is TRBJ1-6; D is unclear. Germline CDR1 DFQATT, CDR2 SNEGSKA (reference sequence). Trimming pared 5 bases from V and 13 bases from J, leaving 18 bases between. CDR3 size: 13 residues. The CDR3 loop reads CSAPGQNGVPLHF. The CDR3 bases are TGCAGTGCTCCGGGCCAGAACGGAGTCCCCCTCCACTTT.

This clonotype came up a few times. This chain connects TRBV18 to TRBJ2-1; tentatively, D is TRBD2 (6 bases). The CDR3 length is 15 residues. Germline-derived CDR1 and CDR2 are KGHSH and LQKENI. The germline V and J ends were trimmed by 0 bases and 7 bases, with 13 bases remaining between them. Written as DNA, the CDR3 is TGTGCCAGCTCACCACCGTTACTAGCTCCTAATGAGCAGTTCTTC. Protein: CASSPPLLAPNEQFF.

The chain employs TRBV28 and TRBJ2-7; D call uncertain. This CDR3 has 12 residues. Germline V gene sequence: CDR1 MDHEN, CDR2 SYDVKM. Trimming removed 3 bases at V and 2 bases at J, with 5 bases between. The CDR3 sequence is CASSFHPYEQYF. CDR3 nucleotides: TGTGCCAGCAGTTTTCATCCCTACGAGCAGTACTTC.

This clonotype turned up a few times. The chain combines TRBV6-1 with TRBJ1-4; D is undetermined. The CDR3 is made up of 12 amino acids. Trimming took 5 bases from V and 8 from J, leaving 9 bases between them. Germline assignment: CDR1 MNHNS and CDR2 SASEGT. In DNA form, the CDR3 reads TGTGCCAGCAGTTCCGAATGGGAAAAACTGTTTTTT. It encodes CASSSEWEKLFF.

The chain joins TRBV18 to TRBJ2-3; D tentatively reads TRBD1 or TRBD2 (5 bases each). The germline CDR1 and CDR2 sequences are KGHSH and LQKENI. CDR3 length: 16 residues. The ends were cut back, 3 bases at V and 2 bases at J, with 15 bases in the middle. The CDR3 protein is CASSPATGTFTDTQYF. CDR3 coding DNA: TGTGCCAGCTCACCGGCTACCGGGACCTTCACAGATACGCAGTATTTT.

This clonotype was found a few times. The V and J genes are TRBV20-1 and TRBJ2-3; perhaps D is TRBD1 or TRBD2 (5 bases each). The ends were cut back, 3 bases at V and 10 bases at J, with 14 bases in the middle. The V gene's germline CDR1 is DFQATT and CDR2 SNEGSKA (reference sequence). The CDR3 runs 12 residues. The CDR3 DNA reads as TGCAGTGCTAGCCACCGGGACCTGCCGCAGTATTTT. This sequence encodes CSASHRDLPQYF.

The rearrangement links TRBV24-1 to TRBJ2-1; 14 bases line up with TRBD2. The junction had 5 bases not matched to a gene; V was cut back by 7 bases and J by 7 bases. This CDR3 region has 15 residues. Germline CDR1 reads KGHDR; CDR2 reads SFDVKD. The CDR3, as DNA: TGTGCCACCAGCCGCGGGACTAGCGGGAGAAATGAGCAGTTCTTC. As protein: CATSRGTSGRNEQFF.

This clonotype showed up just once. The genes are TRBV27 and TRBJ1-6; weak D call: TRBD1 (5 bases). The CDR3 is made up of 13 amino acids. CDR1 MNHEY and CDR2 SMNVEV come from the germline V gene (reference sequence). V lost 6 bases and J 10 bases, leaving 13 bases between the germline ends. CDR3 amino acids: CASSRRVGSPLHF. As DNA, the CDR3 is TGTGCCAGCAGCCGCAGGGTGGGGTCACCCCTCCACTTT.

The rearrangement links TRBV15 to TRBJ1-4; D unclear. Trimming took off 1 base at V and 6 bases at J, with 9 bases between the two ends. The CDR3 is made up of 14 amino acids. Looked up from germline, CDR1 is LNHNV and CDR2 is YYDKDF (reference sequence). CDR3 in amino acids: CATSRAGSYEKLFF. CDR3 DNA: TGTGCCACCAGCAGAGCTGGGAGCTATGAAAAACTGTTTTTT.

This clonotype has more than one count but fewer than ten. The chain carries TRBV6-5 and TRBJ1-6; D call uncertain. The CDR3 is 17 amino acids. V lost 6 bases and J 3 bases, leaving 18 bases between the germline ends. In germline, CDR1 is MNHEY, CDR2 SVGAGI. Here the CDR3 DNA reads TGTGCCAGCAGCCGCCTTGCAGTTTCGGGCTATAATTCACCCCTCCACTTT. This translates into CASSRLAVSGYNSPLHF.

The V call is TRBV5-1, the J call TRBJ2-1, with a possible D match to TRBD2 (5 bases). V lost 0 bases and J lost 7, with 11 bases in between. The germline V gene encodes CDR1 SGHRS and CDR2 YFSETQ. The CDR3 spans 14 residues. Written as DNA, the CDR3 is TGCGCCAGCAGCTTGGAAGCAGGAGGTAATGAGCAGTTCTTC. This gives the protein CASSLEAGGNEQFF.

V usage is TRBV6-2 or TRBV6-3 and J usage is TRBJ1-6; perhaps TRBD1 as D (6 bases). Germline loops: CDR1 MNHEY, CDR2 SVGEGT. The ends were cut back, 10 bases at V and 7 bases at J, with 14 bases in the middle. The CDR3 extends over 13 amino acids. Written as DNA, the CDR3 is TGTGCCAACAGGGAGAGGAGCAATTCACCCCTCCACTTT. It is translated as CANRERSNSPLHF.

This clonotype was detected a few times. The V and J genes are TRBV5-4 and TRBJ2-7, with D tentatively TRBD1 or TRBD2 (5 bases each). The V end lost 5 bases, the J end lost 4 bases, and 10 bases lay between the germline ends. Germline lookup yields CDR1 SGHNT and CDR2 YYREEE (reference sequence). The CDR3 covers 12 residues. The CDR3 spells CASRGEGYEQYF. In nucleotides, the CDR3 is TGTGCCAGCAGGGGGGAAGGGTACGAGCAGTACTTC.